What follows describes a single TCR beta chain. Its matching antigen is unknown. This entry belongs to a study of beta chain features in type 1 diabetes. Whole-study context: Patients and healthy donors were similar in age, gender and cell yields. The study's findings and limits: In all four CD4+ subsets, TCRB CDR3 length was significantly, moderately reduced in type 1 diabetes. Patients' naive, central memory and Treg TCRB repertoires seemed closer to one another than those of healthy donors. Any PCR bias toward short templates would affect both groups alike. The VDJ junctions of type 1 diabetes patients carried fewer insertions and more deletions.

The authors reverse transcribed all of the isolated RNA, so sequencing captured expressed TCRB transcripts. Some clones are missing from TCRdb's copy, which holds only in-frame ones; the method was immunoSEQ multiplex PCR. The table includes approximately 160,000 clones, roughly 65% detected once. This CDR3 has 14 amino acids. Germline CDR1 reads SQVTM; CDR2 reads ANQGSEA. With 4 bases removed from V and 3 bases from J, the gap between germline ends came to 13 bases. The rearrangement uses TRBV29-1 and TRBJ1-5; TRBD1 might be the D (5 bases). The source of this sequence is a man aged 25 to 45 with type 1 diabetes. Sequencing was carried out using naive CD4+ T cells from blood. This CDR3 reads CSVVEGTFNQPQHF. In nucleotides, the CDR3 is TGCAGCGTTGTTGAGGGGACGTTCAATCAGCCCCAGCATTTT.